This TCR beta chain was profiled in a study of vaccination effects on CD4 cells after COVID-19. The table came from immunoSEQ multiplex PCR; TCRdb's copy has only in-frame clones and leaves some out. The repertoire includes tens of thousands of clones, around 75% of them detected once, and around 40% sits in the top ten. Peptide-pool stimulation followed by sequencing identified expanded antigen-specific CD4+ clonotypes in the ViraFEST assay. Upon completion of 10 to 11 days in culture, CD4+ T cells were isolated. This person's SARS-CoV-2 infection, confirmed by PCR, occurred between March and December 2020. Fresh IL-2-containing medium replaced half the medium on days 3 and 7. V shed 1 base and J shed 4 bases, with 8 bases lying between them. CDR1 is MNHEY and CDR2 is SMNVEV in the germline V gene (reference sequence). The CDR3 is 14 residues long. Concerning this clone: No antigen is known for it.

Study-level findings and limits: Spike-reactive clones detected post-vaccine in convalescents consisted mainly of new vaccine-induced clones. Long after vaccination, the clones induced by infection and by vaccine shrank markedly in size.

This receptor was obtained from a human donor who had a prior SARS-CoV-2 infection. The chain is built from TRBV27 and TRBJ2-1; the D is unclear. The material sequenced was CD4+ T cells from PBMCs cultured with a peptide pool, taken before COVID-19 vaccination. As DNA, the CDR3 is TGTGCCAGCAGTTTATTTTCCTTGTACAATGAGCAGTTCTTC. This codes for CASSLFSLYNEQFF.